The clone carrying this TCR beta chain occurred a few times. The antigen remains unidentified. This entry belongs to a study of blood T cells in healthy people across ages. The study, taken as a whole, reports: Underestimates were what the diversity estimates from one million T cells were considered to be.

Together with a sample-barcoded 5' primer, a J-beta primer mix was included in a second PCR lasting about 6 to 11 cycles. TCRdb recomputed calls from the 5' RACE reads with MiXCR, one row per CDR3 protein. The sample has some 800,000 distinct CDR3 sequences; around 45% are singletons. Germline V CDR1 and CDR2: MDHEN, SYDVKM. CDR3 length: 19 amino acids. Trimming removed 3 bases from V and 4 bases from J; junction bases left unmatched: 17. This clonotype originated in a man aged 60 to 75 in good health. The V gene is TRBV28, the J gene TRBJ1-5, with 8 bases identical to TRBD1. The specimen was blood. CDR3 amino acids: CASSFDARTDRADNQPQHF. DNA of the CDR3: TGTGCCAGCAGTTTTGACGCCCGAACGGACAGGGCCGATAATCAGCCCCAGCATTTT. Using reference TRBV28 and TRBJ1-5 for the parts outside the CDR3, the full variable domain is DVKVTQSSRYLVKRTGEKVFLECVQDMDHENMFWYRQDPGLGLRLIYFSYDVKMKEKGDIPEGYSVSREKKERFSLILESASTNQTSMYLCASSFDARTDRADNQPQHFGDGTRLSIL.